These T cell receptor beta chains were read from a single sample in a study of T cells after yellow fever vaccination. One entry per CDR3 protein results from TCRdb running MiXCR on the 5' RACE reads. The sample shows roughly 500,000 distinct CDR3 sequences, roughly 19% of them seen only once. The material sequenced was PBMCs, taken 15 days after the yellow fever booster vaccination. These receptors originate from a man aged 25-45 years who received the YFV17D yellow fever vaccine. Both conserved end residues are part of each CDR3. The D gene is left open where the match is weak. Not all rows give a size; the values are once, few, many and, for expanded clones, a class.

clone_size,v_call,d_call,j_call,cdr3_aa,cdr3_nt
many,TRBV12-3/TRBV12-4,TRBD2,TRBJ2-4,CASNPSGRVKKNIQYF,TGTGCCAGCAACCCTAGCGGGAGGGTTAAGAAAAACATTCAGTACTTC
-,TRBV6-1,TRBD1,TRBJ2-5,CASGDTGDGETQYF,TGTGCCAGCGGGGACACAGGGGATGGGGAGACCCAGTACTTC
once,TRBV5-4,-,TRBJ2-7,CASSLGRYSYEQYF,TGTGCCAGCAGCTTGGGGAGGTACTCCTACGAGCAGTACTTC
few,TRBV7-9,-,TRBJ2-5,CASSQLEWDQYF,TGTGCCAGCAGCCAGCTAGAATGGGACCAGTACTTC
-,TRBV7-8,TRBD2,TRBJ2-2,CASSLRGLAGVNTGELFF,TGTGCCAGCAGCTTACGGGGACTAGCGGGAGTGAACACCGGGGAGCTGTTTTTT
few,TRBV14,-,TRBJ1-6,CASSQDRWQLNSPLHF,TGTGCCAGCAGCCAAGATCGTTGGCAGCTGAATTCACCCCTCCACTTT
few,TRBV30,-,TRBJ2-1,CAWSMSSTYNEQFF,TGTGCCTGGAGTATGAGTAGCACCTACAATGAGCAGTTCTTC
-,TRBV7-9,-,TRBJ1-2,CASSSINYGYTF,TGTGCCAGCAGCTCCATTAACTATGGCTACACCTTC
few,TRBV12-3/TRBV12-4,TRBD2,TRBJ2-5,CASSFTSGEQETQYF,TGTGCCAGCAGTTTCACTAGCGGGGAGCAAGAGACCCAGTACTTC
few,TRBV7-6,-,TRBJ2-3,CASSLGGRWTSTDTQYF,TGTGCCAGCAGCTTAGGAGGGAGGTGGACTAGCACAGATACGCAGTATTTT
few,TRBV7-2,-,TRBJ2-3,CASSSEEGLLATQYF,TGTGCCAGCAGCTCCGAGGAGGGCCTGCTCGCTACGCAGTATTTT
-,TRBV2,-,TRBJ2-2,CASSPDGTGELFF,TGTGCCAGCTCCCCCGATGGCACCGGGGAGCTGTTTTTT
few,TRBV7-9,-,TRBJ1-4,CASSLVSLSKPNEKLFF,TGTGCCAGCAGCTTAGTTAGCCTTTCTAAGCCTAATGAAAAACTGTTTTTT
few,TRBV6-5,TRBD2,TRBJ2-1,CASSISRGFEQFF,TGTGCCAGCAGTATCTCGCGGGGGTTTGAGCAGTTCTTC
-,TRBV4-1,-,TRBJ2-4,CASSQVGGGGSKSAKNIQYF,TGCGCCAGCAGCCAAGTTGGGGGCGGCGGGAGTAAGTCGGCCAAAAACATTCAGTACTTC
few,TRBV5-4,TRBD2,TRBJ2-3,CASSLGGSRSDTQYF,TGTGCCAGCAGCTTGGGCGGGAGTCGCTCAGATACGCAGTATTTT
-,TRBV10-3,TRBD2,TRBJ2-7,CAISESTRLAGAGEQYF,TGTGCCATCAGTGAGTCCACACGACTAGCGGGAGCCGGCGAGCAGTACTTC
few,TRBV6-5,TRBD1,TRBJ1-5,CASSRSTGSNQPQHF,TGTGCCAGCAGTCGCTCGACAGGGAGCAATCAGCCCCAGCATTTT
-,TRBV2,-,TRBJ2-3,CASRERGGKATDTQYF,TGTGCCAGCAGGGAGAGGGGCGGGAAAGCAACAGATACGCAGTATTTT
few,TRBV20-1,-,TRBJ2-5,CSAGINLGETQYF,TGCAGTGCTGGAATAAATCTAGGGGAGACCCAGTACTTC
few,TRBV6-2/TRBV6-3,-,TRBJ1-1,CASSYSGWTEAFF,TGTGCCAGCAGTTACTCAGGATGGACTGAAGCTTTCTTT
few,TRBV30,-,TRBJ2-7,CAWSAKALYEQYF,TGTGCCTGGAGTGCTAAAGCGCTCTACGAGCAGTACTTC
-,TRBV2,TRBD2,TRBJ2-7,CASRKKGLAGGLPYEQYF,TGTGCCAGCAGGAAGAAGGGACTAGCGGGAGGCCTGCCCTACGAGCAGTACTTC
-,TRBV10-3,-,TRBJ1-4,CAISESGTDSNEKLFF,TGTGCCATCAGTGAGTCCGGGACGGATTCTAATGAAAAACTGTTTTTT
-,TRBV10-3,TRBD1,TRBJ1-6,CAIRTGTGGSPLHF,TGTGCCATCAGAACCGGGACAGGGGGTTCACCCCTCCACTTT
-,TRBV24-1,TRBD2,TRBJ2-1,CATSVSGRAESSEQFF,TGTGCCACCAGTGTTAGCGGGAGGGCCGAGTCAAGTGAGCAGTTCTTC
-,TRBV6-4,TRBD1,TRBJ1-1,CASSRDRENTEAFF,TGTGCCAGCAGTCGGGACAGGGAGAACACTGAAGCTTTCTTT
few,TRBV27,-,TRBJ1-4,CASSPRDMALKNCFF,-
few,TRBV12-3/TRBV12-4,-,TRBJ2-2,CASRLQGSNTGELFF,TGTGCCAGCAGACTACAGGGTTCGAACACCGGGGAGCTGTTTTTT
few,TRBV14,TRBD2,TRBJ2-2,CASSPHGGVFAGELFF,TGTGCCAGCAGCCCCCATGGGGGGGTCTTCGCCGGGGAGCTGTTTTTT
few,TRBV14,TRBD1,TRBJ1-1,CASSTGGIDTEAFF,TGTGCCAGCAGCACAGGGGGCATCGACACTGAAGCTTTCTTT
few,TRBV29-1,TRBD2,TRBJ2-7,CSVGWRGSEQYF,TGCAGCGTTGGCTGGCGGGGGTCCGAGCAGTACTTC
few,TRBV11-2,-,TRBJ2-1,CASSDREIVSNEQFF,TGTGCCAGCAGCGACCGGGAAATAGTCTCCAATGAGCAGTTCTTC
-,TRBV9,TRBD2,TRBJ2-1,CASSFTAGGTKTNEQFF,TGTGCCAGCAGCTTCACAGCGGGAGGGACTAAAACCAATGAGCAGTTCTTC
-,TRBV4-3,-,TRBJ2-2,CASSLGAPNTGELFF,TGCGCCAGCAGCCTAGGCGCCCCGAACACCGGGGAGCTGTTTTTT
-,TRBV7-9,-,TRBJ2-7,CASSFPWDYEQYF,TGTGCCAGCAGCTTCCCCTGGGACTACGAGCAGTACTTC